The 9 T cell receptor beta chains reported below all come from one sample, sequenced in a study of identifying expanded T cells in peripheral blood. Sequenced by immunoSEQ multiplex PCR; TCRdb stores in-frame clones only, minus some. The repertoire holds about 80,000 clones, with less than 90% as singletons. Sequencing was performed on blood. The source of these receptors is a person between 18 and 69 years old in good health.

The chain carries TRBV7-6 and TRBJ2-6; 11 bases align to TRBD1. The trim removed 5 bases at V and 1 base at J, leaving 10 bases unmatched. The CDR3 runs to 19 residues. Germline CDR1 reads SGHVS; CDR2 reads FNYEAQ. The CDR3 spells CASSRIPGQGDSGANVLTF. As DNA, the CDR3 is TGTGCCAGCAGCCGAATACCGGGACAGGGGGATTCTGGGGCCAACGTCCTGACTTTC.

The chain employs TRBV28 and TRBJ2-7; 10 bases align to TRBD1. CDR1 and CDR2 from the germline V gene are MDHEN and SYDVKM. Trimming took 3 bases from V and 2 from J; bases not matched to a gene: 4. The CDR3 length is 15 residues. The CDR3 protein is CASSFGQGDAYEQYF. The DNA for the CDR3 is TGTGCCAGCAGTTTTGGACAGGGGGATGCCTACGAGCAGTACTTC.

Written as DNA, the CDR3 is TGTGCCAACCGAGATGAGGGCACATATGGCTACACCTTC. Translated: CANRDEGTYGYTF. The chain recombines TRBV28 with TRBJ1-2; D is unresolved. Germline CDR1 and CDR2: MDHEN and SYDVKM. V shed 10 bases and J shed 5 bases, with 17 bases lying between them. The CDR3 loop spans 13 amino acids.

The chain has TRBV7-2 and TRBJ1-4; D is possibly TRBD1 (5 bases). This CDR3 has 14 amino acids. Trimming removed 3 bases at V and 0 bases at J, with 5 bases between. Germline CDR1 is SGHTA and CDR2 is FQGNSA. The CDR3 sequence is CASSLGATNEKLFF. CDR3 coding DNA: TGTGCCAGCAGCTTGGGGGCAACTAATGAAAAACTGTTTTTT.

The chain carries TRBV6-5 and TRBJ1-5; maybe TRBD1 (6 bases). The CDR3 is 14 residues long. Germline V gene data show CDR1 as MNHEY and CDR2 as SVGAGI. V lost 6 bases and J 8 bases, leaving 17 bases between the germline ends. The CDR3 sequence is CASSTNRVSKPQHF. In DNA, the CDR3 is TGTGCCAGCAGCACAAACAGGGTTTCGAAGCCCCAGCATTTT.

The chain uses TRBV11-2 and TRBJ1-5; D gene unclear. The CDR3 runs to 15 residues. The germline V gene encodes CDR1 SGHAT and CDR2 FQNNGV. Trimming removed 0 bases at V and 7 bases at J, with 13 bases between. The CDR3 coding sequence is TGTGCCAGCAGCTTAGATCTCGGGGTGGAACAGCCCCAGCATTTT. Residues: CASSLDLGVEQPQHF. Drawing the rest from reference TRBV11-2 and TRBJ1-5, the complete variable domain is EAGVAQSPRYKIIEKRQSVAFWCNPISGHATLYWYQQILGQGPKLLIQFQNNGVVDDSQLPKDRFSAERLKGVDSTLKIQPAKLEDSAVYLCASSLDLGVEQPQHFGDGTRLSIL.

The chain is built from TRBV28 and TRBJ2-5, with D hard to call. The DNA end is a closer match to TRBJ2-7, so the J assignment may be wrong. The CDR3 sequence is 13 residues long. Looked up from germline, CDR1 is MDHEN and CDR2 is SYDVKM. The CDR3 DNA reads as TGTGCCAGCACTCCGCTAGGGTCCTACGAGCAGTACTTC. Protein: CASTPLGSYEQYF.

V gene TRBV6-5 combines with J gene TRBJ2-5; D gene uncertain. CDR3 length equals 13 residues. Germline-derived CDR1 and CDR2 are MNHEY and SVGAGI. The V end lost 8 bases, the J end lost 4 bases, and 14 bases lay between the germline ends. The CDR3 sequence is CASHRVTSETQYF. CDR3 nucleotides: TGTGCCAGCCATCGGGTCACCTCAGAGACCCAGTACTTC.

J is TRBJ2-7 and V is TRBV6-6; 10 bases line up with TRBD1. This CDR3 contains 15 residues. Germline V gene lookup returns CDR1 MNHNY and CDR2 SVGAGI (reference sequence). Germline trimming cut 5 bases from V and 3 bases from J; bases unmatched to any gene: 7. CDR3 sequence (DNA): TGTGCCAGCAGTCACGGGAGGGACAGGGGCTACGAGCAGTACTTC. It is translated as CASSHGRDRGYEQYF.